This section outlines one T cell receptor (beta chain) sequence together with its context. This record comes from a study of blood T cell repertoires in COVID-19. Participant ages covered about 18 to 89 years across some 25 US areas. Recovery among Cohort 3 donors was established by two negative PCRs, clearance, or symptom resolution. Some clones are missing from TCRdb's copy, which holds only in-frame ones; the method was immunoSEQ multiplex PCR. This sample has about 380,000 clones, with 85% to 90% found just once. This CDR3 contains 16 residues. V lost 4 bases to trimming and J lost 0 bases; unmatched junction nucleotides: 5. Germline V CDR1 and CDR2: LGHDT, YNNKEL (reference sequence).

The sample comprised PBMCs or T cells enriched from blood (not recorded which). This TCR was sampled from a woman younger than 35 who had recovered from COVID-19. The chain carries TRBV3-1 (or the pseudogene TRBV3-2) and TRBJ2-1; 8 bases are a match to TRBD2. CDR3 amino acids: CASSLDSGSSYNEQFF. The CDR3 DNA sequence: TGTGCCAGCAGCCTTGACAGCGGGAGCTCCTACAATGAGCAGTTCTTC.